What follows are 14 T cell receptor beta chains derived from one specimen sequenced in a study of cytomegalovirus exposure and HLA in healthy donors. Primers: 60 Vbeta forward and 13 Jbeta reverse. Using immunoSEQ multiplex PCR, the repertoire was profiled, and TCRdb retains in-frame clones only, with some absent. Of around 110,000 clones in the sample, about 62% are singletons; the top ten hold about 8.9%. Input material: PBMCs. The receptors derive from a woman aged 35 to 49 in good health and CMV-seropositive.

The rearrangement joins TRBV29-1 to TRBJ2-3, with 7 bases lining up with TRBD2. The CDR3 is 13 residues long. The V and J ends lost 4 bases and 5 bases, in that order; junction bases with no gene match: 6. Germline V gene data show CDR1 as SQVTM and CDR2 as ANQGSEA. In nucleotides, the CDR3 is TGCAGCGTTGGGGGGGGTCAAGGAGATACGCAGTATTTT. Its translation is CSVGGGQGDTQYF.

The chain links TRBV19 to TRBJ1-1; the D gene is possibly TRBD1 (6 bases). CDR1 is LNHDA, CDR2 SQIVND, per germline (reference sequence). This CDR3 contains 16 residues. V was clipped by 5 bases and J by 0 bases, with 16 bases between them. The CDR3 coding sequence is TGTGCCAGTAGTCACAGGGCGCGCATCCTGAACACTGAAGCTTTCTTT. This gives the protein CASSHRARILNTEAFF.

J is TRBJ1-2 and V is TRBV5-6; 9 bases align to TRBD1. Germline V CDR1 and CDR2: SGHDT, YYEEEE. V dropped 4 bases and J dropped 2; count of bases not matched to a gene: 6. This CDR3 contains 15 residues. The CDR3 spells CASSPEGTGNYGYTF. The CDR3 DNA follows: TGTGCCAGCAGCCCGGAAGGGACAGGGAACTATGGCTACACCTTC.

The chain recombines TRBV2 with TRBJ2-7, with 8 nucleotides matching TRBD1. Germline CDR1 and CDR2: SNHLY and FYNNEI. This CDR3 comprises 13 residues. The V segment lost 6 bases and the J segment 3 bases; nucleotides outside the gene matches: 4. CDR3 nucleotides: TGTGCCAGCAGCGGACAGGGAAACTACGAGCAGTACTTC. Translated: CASSGQGNYEQYF.

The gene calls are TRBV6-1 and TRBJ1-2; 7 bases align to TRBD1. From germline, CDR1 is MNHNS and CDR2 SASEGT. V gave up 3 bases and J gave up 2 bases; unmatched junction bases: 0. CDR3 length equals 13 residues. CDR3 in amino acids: CASSEDRNYGYTF. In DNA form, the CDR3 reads TGTGCCAGCAGTGAGGACAGGAACTATGGCTACACCTTC.

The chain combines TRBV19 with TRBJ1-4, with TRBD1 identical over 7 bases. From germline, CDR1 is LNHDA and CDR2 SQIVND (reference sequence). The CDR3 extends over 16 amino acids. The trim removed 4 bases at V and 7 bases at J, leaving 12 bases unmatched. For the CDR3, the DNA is TGTGCCAGTAGTAGCTCGACAGGGAGACTACTTGAAAAACTGTTTTTT. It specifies CASSSSTGRLLEKLFF.

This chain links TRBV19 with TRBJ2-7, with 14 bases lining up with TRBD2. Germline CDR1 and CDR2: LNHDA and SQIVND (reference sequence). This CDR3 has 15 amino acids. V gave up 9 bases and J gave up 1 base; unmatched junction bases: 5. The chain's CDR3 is CASSGTSGGSYEQYF. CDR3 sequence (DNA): TGTGCCAGCTCCGGGACTAGCGGGGGTTCCTACGAGCAGTACTTC.

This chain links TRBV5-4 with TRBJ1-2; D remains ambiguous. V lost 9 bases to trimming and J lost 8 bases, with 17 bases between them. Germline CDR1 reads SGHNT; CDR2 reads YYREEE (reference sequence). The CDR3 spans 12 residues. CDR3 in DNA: TGTGCCACTAGCGACGGCGACCGGGGCTACACCTTC. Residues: CATSDGDRGYTF.

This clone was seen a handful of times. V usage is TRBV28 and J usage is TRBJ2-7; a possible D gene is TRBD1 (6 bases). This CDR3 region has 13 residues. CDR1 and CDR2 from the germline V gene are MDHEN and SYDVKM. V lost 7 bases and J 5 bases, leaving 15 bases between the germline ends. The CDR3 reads CASTRSGANEQYF. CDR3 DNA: TGTGCCAGCACCCGATCAGGGGCGAACGAGCAGTACTTC.

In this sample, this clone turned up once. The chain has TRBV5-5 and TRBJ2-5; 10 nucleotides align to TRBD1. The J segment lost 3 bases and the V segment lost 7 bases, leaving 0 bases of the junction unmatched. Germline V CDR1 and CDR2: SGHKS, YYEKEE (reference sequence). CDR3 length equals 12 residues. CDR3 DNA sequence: TGTGCCAGCGGGACAGGGGAAGAGACCCAGTACTTC. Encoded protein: CASGTGEETQYF.

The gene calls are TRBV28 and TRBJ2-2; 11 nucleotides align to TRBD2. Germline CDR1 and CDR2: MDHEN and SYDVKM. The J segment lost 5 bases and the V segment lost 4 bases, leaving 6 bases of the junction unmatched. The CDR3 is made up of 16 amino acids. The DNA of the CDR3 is TGTGCCAGCAGTTCCCTAGCGGGAGGTGGTACCGGGGAGCTGTTTTTT. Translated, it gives CASSSLAGGGTGELFF.

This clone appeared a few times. CDR3 residues: CASRKMGLNTDTQYF. The CDR3 nucleotides read TGTGCCAGCAGGAAAATGGGACTGAACACAGATACGCAGTATTTT. The chain links TRBV9 to TRBJ2-3, with D perhaps TRBD2 (6 bases). CDR3 length equals 15 residues. Looked up from germline, CDR1 is SGDLS and CDR2 is YYNGEE. V was cut by 5 bases and J by 2 bases, with 15 bases left in between. The full variable domain, completed using reference TRBV9 and TRBJ2-3, is DSGVTQTPKHLITATGQRVTLRCSPRSGDLSVYWYQQSLDQGLQFLIQYYNGEERAKGNILERFSAQQFPDLHSELNLSSLELGDSALYFCASRKMGLNTDTQYFGPGTRLTVL.

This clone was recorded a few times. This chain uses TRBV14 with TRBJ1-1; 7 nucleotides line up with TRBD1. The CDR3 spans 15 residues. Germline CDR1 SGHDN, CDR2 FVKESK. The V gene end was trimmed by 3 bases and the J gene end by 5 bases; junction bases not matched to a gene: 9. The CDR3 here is CASSQQLTGTTEAFF. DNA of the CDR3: TGTGCCAGCAGCCAGCAGCTGACAGGGACGACTGAAGCTTTCTTT.

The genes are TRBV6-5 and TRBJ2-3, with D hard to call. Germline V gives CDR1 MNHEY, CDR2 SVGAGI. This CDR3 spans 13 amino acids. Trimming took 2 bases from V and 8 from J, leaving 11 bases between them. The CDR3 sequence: CASSYSAPGTQYF. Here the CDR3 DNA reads TGTGCCAGCAGTTACAGTGCGCCCGGTACGCAGTATTTT.